Presented here are 5 T cell receptor beta chains from one specimen sequenced in a study of Ad26.COV2.S vaccination and SARS-CoV-2 variants. Regarding treatment: some 19 received Ad26.COV2.S at low or high dose, single or two shots; a few received placebo; per-sample allocation not given. The investigators took samples on day 63 after the first vaccine or placebo injection. Using immunoSEQ multiplex PCR, the repertoire was profiled, and TCRdb retains in-frame clones only, with some absent. The data contain 400,000 to 450,000 clones, 90% of them singletons. Material: peripheral blood, obtained in a trial of Ad26.COV2.S vaccine versus placebo. Receptor source: a person aged 18-65 years who received the Ad26.COV2.S COVID-19 vaccine or a placebo.

This chain uses TRBV24-1 with TRBJ2-3; the match to TRBD1 covers 9 bases. The germline gives CDR1 KGHDR, CDR2 SFDVKD. V gave up 9 bases and J gave up 5 bases; unmatched junction bases: 5. This CDR3 has 13 residues. Written as DNA, the CDR3 is TGTGCCACCGGACAGGGGTCAGGAGATACGCAGTATTTT. Translated: CATGQGSGDTQYF.

The V call is TRBV15, the J call TRBJ1-1; TRBD1 aligns across 7 bases. CDR1 is LNHNV and CDR2 is YYDKDF in the germline V gene (reference sequence). The V segment lost 5 bases and the J segment 2 bases; nucleotides outside the gene matches: 11. There are 16 residues in the CDR3. CDR3: CATSVRRDSGNTEAFF. The CDR3 nucleotides read TGTGCCACCAGCGTACGCCGGGACAGTGGCAACACTGAAGCTTTCTTT.

The chain employs TRBV6-2 or TRBV6-3 and TRBJ1-2, with D hard to call. Germline loops: CDR1 MNHEY, CDR2 SVGEGT. The ends were cut back, 5 bases at V and 0 bases at J, with 10 bases in the middle. This CDR3 has 14 residues. In DNA form, the CDR3 reads TGTGCCAGCAGTACCTTACCGACTAACTATGGCTACACCTTC. It encodes CASSTLPTNYGYTF.

V usage is TRBV5-1 and J usage is TRBJ2-2, with a possible D match to TRBD1 (5 bases). The V gene's germline CDR1 is SGHRS and CDR2 YFSETQ. The CDR3 has 16 residues. V was shortened by 2 bases and J by 2 bases, with 13 bases between the two germline ends. CDR3 DNA: TGCGCCAGCAGCTTTGCCGACAGCTCCAACACCGGGGAGCTGTTTTTT. This translates into CASSFADSSNTGELFF.

This chain connects TRBV6-4 to TRBJ2-7, with D tentatively TRBD1 or TRBD2 (5 bases each). The CDR3 covers 17 residues. Trimming took off 4 bases at V and 2 bases at J, with 21 bases between the two ends. Germline V lookup: CDR1 MRHNA, CDR2 SNTAGT. The CDR3 bases are TGTGCCAGCAGTGGAGGTAGGCAGGGAGATAGGACCTACGAGCAGTACTTC. Amino acids: CASSGGRQGDRTYEQYF.